This T cell receptor (beta chain) was sequenced during a study of CD8+ T cells in alopecia areata. Study-level results: Higher clonality and more expanded CD8+ clones appeared in lesional than normal scalp. In patients, TCRs were shared less clearly than in mice, and HLA may possibly be involved. Sequencing of scalp samples also captures resident alphabeta T cells of normal skin.

Samples from alopecia areata patients were lesional scalp punch biopsies and peripheral blood. RNA was extracted and reverse transcribed into cDNA as the sequencing template. Profiled with immunoSEQ multiplex PCR; TCRdb holds only in-frame clones, not every one. The sample holds more than 75,000 clones, approximately 42% seen once. Germline CDR1 SQVTM, CDR2 ANQGSEA. The V end lost 0 bases, the J end lost 8 bases, and 14 bases lay between the germline ends. The CDR3 contains 14 residues. This clone was observed a few times. Its antigen remains unidentified. The V and J genes are TRBV29-1 and TRBJ2-1; D is uncertain. The sequencing sample was made of CD4+ T cells sorted from blood. This clonotype was sampled from a human donor with alopecia areata. The DNA of the CDR3 is TGCAGCGTTGAAGATATTGGCATCATCGATGAGCAGTTCTTC. Translating it yields CSVEDIGIIDEQFF.